The 26 T cell receptor beta chains given below trace back to one sample, sequenced in a study of sequential checkpoint blockade in melanoma (dated by TCRdb to about 2019). Reading the label with the study, this specimen's treatment or condition is: randomized to nivolumab then ipilimumab (arm A) or the reverse (arm B). Libraries were prepared through the immunoSEQ multiplex PCR assay. Not all clones reach the TCRdb copy of this immuneACCESS table, which keeps in-frame sequences only. Checked studies attribute under half of the gap to unresolved V genes and leave the rest unexplained. The sample data list about 37,000 clones, and approximately 30% of these were observed just once. The ten largest account for 1.5% to 2% of the sample. The input for sequencing was tumor tissue (inferred from file names), taken from a patient given nivolumab and ipilimumab in sequence. The receptors come from a human donor with melanoma.

In this sample, this clone turned up a few times. The chain links TRBV7-5 to TRBJ2-7; the D call TRBD1 from the table was never checked on the DNA. TRBV7-5 is annotated as a pseudogene. This CDR3 contains 15 residues. The CDR3 DNA reads TGTGCCAGCAGCTTAAATCCGGGACAAAACTACGAGCAGTACTTC. It codes for CASSLNPGQNYEQYF.

The chain uses TRBV6-8 and TRBJ2-3; no clear D. The CDR3 consists of 15 residues. Germline CDR1 is MNHGY and CDR2 is SAAAGT. V was shortened by 2 bases and J by 0 bases, with 9 bases between the two germline ends. CDR3: CASSYGGSSTDTQYF. In DNA form, the CDR3 reads TGTGCCAGCAGTTACGGCGGATCTAGCACAGATACGCAGTATTTT.

The rearrangement links TRBV19 to TRBJ1-3, with 10 bases lining up with TRBD1. Losses at the gene ends were 8 bases for V and 1 base for J; bases not matched to a gene: 5. This CDR3 has 15 residues. The germline V gene has CDR1 LNHDA and CDR2 SQIVND (reference sequence). CDR3 in amino acids: CASRTGGFSGNTIYF. As DNA, the CDR3 is TGTGCCAGTCGGACAGGGGGTTTTTCTGGAAACACCATATATTTT.

V usage is TRBV11-3 and J usage is TRBJ1-4; D gene ambiguous. In germline, CDR1 is SGHNT, CDR2 YENEEA. V was shortened by 5 bases and J by 3 bases, with 13 bases between the two germline ends. There are 15 residues in the CDR3. The CDR3 loop reads CASSPPISSNEKLFF. CDR3 DNA sequence: TGTGCCAGCAGCCCGCCGATTTCCTCTAATGAAAAACTGTTTTTT.

This clone was observed a handful of times. This chain uses TRBV6-8 with TRBJ2-7; 7 bases agree with TRBD1. The germline V gene has CDR1 MNHGY and CDR2 SAAAGT. This CDR3 region has 12 residues. The trim removed 8 bases at V and 3 bases at J, leaving 4 bases unmatched. For the CDR3, the DNA is TGTGCCAGCCAGGGACAGAGCTACGAGCAGTACTTC. Protein sequence: CASQGQSYEQYF.

In its sample, this clone was seen a few times. The gene calls are TRBV9 and TRBJ2-5; 12 nucleotides match TRBD2. V dropped 5 bases and J dropped 5; count of bases not matched to a gene: 10. Germline V lookup: CDR1 SGDLS, CDR2 YYNGEE. This CDR3 is 16 amino acids long. The CDR3 region has the DNA TGTGCCAGCAGTGAAGGCGTGACTAGCGGGGGCGAGACCCAGTACTTC. The encoded protein is CASSEGVTSGGETQYF.

V and J are TRBV10-2 and TRBJ2-7, with D maybe TRBD1 (6 bases). Trimming shortened V by 4 bases and J by 6 bases, and 13 bases separated the two germline ends. This CDR3 is built from 13 residues. CDR1 is WSHSY, CDR2 SAAADI, per germline. As DNA, the CDR3 is TGCGCCAGCAGTGTTACAGGGAATAGCGAGCAGTACTTC. Translation: CASSVTGNSEQYF.

This chain joins TRBV19 and TRBJ2-7; 11 nucleotides match TRBD1. The CDR3 runs 14 residues. The germline V gene has CDR1 LNHDA and CDR2 SQIVND (reference sequence). V trimming: 5 bases; J trimming: 2 bases; junction bases outside the gene matches: 2. The CDR3 spells CASSPDRGPYEQYF. In DNA, the CDR3 is TGTGCCAGTAGTCCGGACAGGGGGCCCTACGAGCAGTACTTC.

As concerns this clone: One end of the junction does not line up with germline, which may come from a read error. In nucleotides, the CDR3 is TGTGCTAGCAGCTTAGGAGGGGCGAACAATGAGCAGTTCTTC. It encodes CASSLGGANNEQFF. The chain couples TRBV7-6 to TRBJ2-1, with D perhaps matching TRBD2 (6 bases). This CDR3 region has 14 residues. From germline, CDR1 is SGHVS and CDR2 FNYEAQ.

V gene TRBV28 combines with J gene TRBJ2-2; D unclear. CDR1 is MDHEN and CDR2 is SYDVKM in the germline V gene. The V end was cut by 7 bases, the J end by 3 bases, with 6 bases between. CDR3 length: 12 residues. DNA of the CDR3: TGTGCCAGCACTACCCACACCGGGGAGCTGTTTTTT. Its translation is CASTTHTGELFF.

The V and J genes are TRBV6-8 and TRBJ1-1; D remains unclear. Germline V gene data show CDR1 as MNHGY and CDR2 as SAAAGT. The CDR3 length is 14 residues. The V and J ends lost 7 bases and 5 bases respectively, with 17 bases between them. The CDR3 loop reads CASNQPGARTEAFF. Here the CDR3 DNA reads TGTGCCAGCAATCAGCCGGGCGCGAGGACTGAAGCTTTCTTT.

In its sample, this clone was seen a few times. This chain's CDR3 is CASSSSGLNTGELFF. The CDR3 nucleotides read TGTGCCAGCAGCTCTAGCGGGCTGAACACCGGGGAGCTGTTTTTT. J is TRBJ2-2 and V is TRBV9, with 8 nucleotides matching TRBD2. V trimming: 4 bases; J trimming: 1 base; junction bases outside the gene matches: 3. CDR1 and CDR2 (germline): SGDLS, YYNGEE. CDR3 length equals 15 residues.

CDR3 sequence reads: CASSRGRTGADGNTIYF. The CDR3 DNA follows: TGTGCCAGCAGCCGAGGGCGGACAGGGGCGGATGGAAACACCATATATTTT. The chain links TRBV14 to TRBJ1-3; 9 bases match TRBD1. This CDR3 spans 17 amino acids. V lost 4 bases to trimming and J lost 3 bases; unmatched junction nucleotides: 10. Germline loops: CDR1 SGHDN, CDR2 FVKESK.

The CDR3, as DNA: TGTGCCAGCAGCTCATTAGCCTCTGGAAACACCATATATTTT. Protein product: CASSSLASGNTIYF. This chain joins TRBV9 and TRBJ1-3; the D is unclear. The CDR3 runs to 14 residues. Trimming cost V 4 bases and J 0 bases, with 8 bases left between them. Germline V lookup: CDR1 SGDLS, CDR2 YYNGEE.

The chain employs TRBV19 and TRBJ1-6; tentative D call: TRBD1 (5 bases). CDR3 length equals 16 residues. Germline CDR1 is LNHDA and CDR2 is SQIVND (reference sequence). Trimming shortened V by 6 bases and J by 7 bases, and 19 bases separated the two germline ends. CDR3 bases: TGTGCCAGTAGCACCTCAGGGTCTCTAAGGAATTCACCCCTCCACTTT. It yields the protein CASSTSGSLRNSPLHF.

CDR3 DNA sequence: TGTGCCAGCAGTTACGGGTCTAGCCTCACAGATACGCAGTATTTT. It yields the protein CASSYGSSLTDTQYF. The chain uses TRBV6-8 and TRBJ2-3; tentative D call: TRBD2 (5 bases). V gave up 2 bases and J gave up 2 bases, with 11 bases separating them. This CDR3 is built from 15 residues. Germline CDR1 MNHGY, CDR2 SAAAGT.

This rearrangement joins TRBV28 to TRBJ1-2; the match to TRBD1 covers 7 bases. CDR3 length equals 16 residues. Germline V lookup: CDR1 MDHEN, CDR2 SYDVKM. Germline trimming cut 6 bases from V and 8 bases from J; bases unmatched to any gene: 18. This CDR3 is CASSPTSTGTPGGYTF. The CDR3 nucleotides read TGTGCCAGCAGCCCTACCTCGACAGGGACCCCGGGGGGCTACACCTTC.

The V gene is TRBV6-8, the J gene TRBJ1-3; D perhaps matches TRBD1 (5 bases). The ends were cut back, 10 bases at V and 3 bases at J, with 13 bases in the middle. The CDR3 is made up of 13 amino acids. The germline gives CDR1 MNHGY, CDR2 SAAAGT. The CDR3 DNA is TGTGCCATCAGCCCAGGGTTTGGAAACACCATATATTTT. The encoded protein is CAISPGFGNTIYF.

The chain uses TRBV9 and TRBJ1-2, with D hard to call. The CDR3 extends over 12 amino acids. The germline V and J ends were trimmed by 4 bases and 13 bases, with 17 bases remaining between them. CDR1 and CDR2 from the germline V gene are SGDLS and YYNGEE. This CDR3 reads CASSTRRQILTF. CDR3 bases: TGTGCCAGCAGCACCCGCCGGCAGATCCTCACCTTC.

The chain couples TRBV28 to TRBJ2-7; D gene uncertain. Germline lookup yields CDR1 MDHEN and CDR2 SYDVKM. The CDR3 consists of 14 residues. V was cut by 5 bases and J by 2 bases, with 13 bases left in between. CDR3 sequence: CASSLSGLTYEQYF. In nucleotides, the CDR3 is TGTGCCAGCAGTCTGTCGGGTTTGACCTACGAGCAGTACTTC.

The CDR3 here is CASSLNPREGYTF. The CDR3 nucleotides are TGTGCCAGTAGCCTTAATCCCAGGGAGGGCTACACCTTC. The chain carries TRBV19 and TRBJ1-2; D is possibly TRBD1 (5 bases). Trimming removed 6 bases from V and 8 bases from J, with 16 bases in between. The CDR3 consists of 13 residues. CDR1 is LNHDA, CDR2 SQIVND, per germline (reference sequence).

This chain's CDR3 is CASSRSSGLNNEQFF. CDR3 coding DNA: TGTGCCAGCAGTCGCTCCTCGGGACTCAACAATGAGCAGTTCTTC. The chain carries TRBV25-1 and TRBJ2-1; tentatively, D is TRBD2 (6 bases). Trimming removed 5 bases at V and 5 bases at J, with 16 bases between. This CDR3 is built from 15 residues. The germline V gene has CDR1 MGHDK and CDR2 SYGVNS. The entire variable domain, with the rest obtained from reference TRBV25-1 and TRBJ2-1, is as follows: EADIYQTPRYLVIGTGKKITLECSQTMGHDKMYWYQQDPGMELHLIHYSYGVNSTEKGDLSSESTVSRIRTEHFPLTLESARPSHTSQYLCASSRSSGLNNEQFFGPGTRLTVL.

The V gene is TRBV10-3, the J gene TRBJ1-1; D unclear. The V gene lost 0 bases and the J gene lost 8 bases, with 7 bases spanning the gap. The germline gives CDR1 ENHRY, CDR2 SYGVKD. The CDR3 runs to 12 residues. DNA for the CDR3: TGTGCCATCAGTGAGTCGCGGGCAGAAGCTTTCTTT. The encoded protein is CAISESRAEAFF.

The chain recombines TRBV19 with TRBJ2-1; D is perhaps TRBD1 or TRBD2 (5 bases each). The ends were cut back, 3 bases at V and 6 bases at J, with 15 bases in the middle. Germline V CDR1 and CDR2: LNHDA, SQIVND (reference sequence). CDR3 size: 15 residues. CDR3 residues: CASSITGPGINEQFF. In DNA form, the CDR3 reads TGTGCCAGTAGTATCACAGGACCCGGGATCAATGAGCAGTTCTTC.

This clone was counted only a few times. This chain joins TRBV6-8 and TRBJ1-5; 9 bases are a match to TRBD1. The CDR3 totals 15 residues. CDR1 MNHGY and CDR2 SAAAGT come from the germline V gene. Losses at the gene ends were 5 bases for V and 6 bases for J; bases not matched to a gene: 8. The CDR3: CASSPGQGRGQPQHF. CDR3 DNA: TGTGCCAGCAGTCCGGGACAGGGTCGAGGTCAGCCCCAGCATTTT.

In DNA, the CDR3 is TGTGCCAGTAGTATCCGAGGGGACTATTCACCCCTCCACTTT. Translating gives CASSIRGDYSPLHF. V is TRBV19 and J is TRBJ1-6, with a weak D call TRBD1 (5 bases). Germline V gene sequence: CDR1 LNHDA, CDR2 SQIVND (reference sequence). This CDR3 is built from 14 residues. Trimming pared 3 bases from V and 8 bases from J, leaving 11 bases between.